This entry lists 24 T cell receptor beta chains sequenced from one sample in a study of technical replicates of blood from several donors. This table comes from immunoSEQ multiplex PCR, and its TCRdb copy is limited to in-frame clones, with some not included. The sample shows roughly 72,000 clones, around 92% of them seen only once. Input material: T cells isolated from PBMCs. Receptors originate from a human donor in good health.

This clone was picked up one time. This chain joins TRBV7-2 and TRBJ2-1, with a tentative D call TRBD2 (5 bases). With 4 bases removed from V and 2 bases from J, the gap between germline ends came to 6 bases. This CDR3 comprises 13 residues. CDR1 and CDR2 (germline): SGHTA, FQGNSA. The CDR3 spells CASSSGTYNEQFF. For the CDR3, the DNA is TGTGCCAGCAGCTCCGGGACCTACAATGAGCAGTTCTTC.

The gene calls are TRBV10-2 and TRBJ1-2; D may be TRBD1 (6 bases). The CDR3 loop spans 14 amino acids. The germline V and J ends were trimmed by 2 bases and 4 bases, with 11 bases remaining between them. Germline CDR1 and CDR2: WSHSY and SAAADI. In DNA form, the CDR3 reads TGCGCCAGCAGTGAGCACAGGGTGGTCTATGGCTACACCTTC. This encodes CASSEHRVVYGYTF.

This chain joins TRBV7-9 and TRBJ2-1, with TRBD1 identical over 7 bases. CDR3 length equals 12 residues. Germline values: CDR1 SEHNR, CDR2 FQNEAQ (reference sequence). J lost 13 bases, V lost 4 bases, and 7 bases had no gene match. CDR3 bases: TGTGCCAGCAGCTCTGGACAGGCGGCTCAGTTCTTC. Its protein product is CASSSGQAAQFF.

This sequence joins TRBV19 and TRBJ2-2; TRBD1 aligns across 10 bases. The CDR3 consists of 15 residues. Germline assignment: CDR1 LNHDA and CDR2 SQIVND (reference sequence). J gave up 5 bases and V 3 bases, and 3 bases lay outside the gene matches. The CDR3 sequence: CASSMTGGSTGELFF. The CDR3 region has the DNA TGTGCCAGTAGTATGACAGGGGGCTCAACCGGGGAGCTGTTTTTT. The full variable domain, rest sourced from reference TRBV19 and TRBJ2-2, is DGGITQSPKYLFRKEGQNVTLSCEQNLNHDAMYWYRQDPGQGLRLIYYSQIVNDFQKGDIAEGYSVSREKKESFPLTVTSAQKNPTAFYLCASSMTGGSTGELFFGEGSRLTVL.

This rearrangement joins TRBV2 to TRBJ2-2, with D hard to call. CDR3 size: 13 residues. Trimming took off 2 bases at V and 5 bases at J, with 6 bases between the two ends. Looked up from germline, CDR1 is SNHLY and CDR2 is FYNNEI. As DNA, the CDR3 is TGTGCCAGCAGTGAATTAGTTACCGGGGAGCTGTTTTTT. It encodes CASSELVTGELFF. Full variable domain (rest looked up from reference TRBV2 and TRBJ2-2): EPEVTQTPSHQVTQMGQEVILRCVPISNHLYFYWYRQILGQKVEFLVSFYNNEISEKSEIFDDQFSVERPDGSNFTLKIRSTKLEDSAMYFCASSELVTGELFFGEGSRLTVL.

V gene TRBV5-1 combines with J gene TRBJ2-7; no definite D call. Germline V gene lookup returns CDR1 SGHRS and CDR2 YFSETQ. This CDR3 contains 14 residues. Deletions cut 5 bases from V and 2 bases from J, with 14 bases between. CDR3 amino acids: CASRRTGSTYEQYF. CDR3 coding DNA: TGCGCCAGCAGGCGAACCGGGTCTACCTACGAGCAGTACTTC.

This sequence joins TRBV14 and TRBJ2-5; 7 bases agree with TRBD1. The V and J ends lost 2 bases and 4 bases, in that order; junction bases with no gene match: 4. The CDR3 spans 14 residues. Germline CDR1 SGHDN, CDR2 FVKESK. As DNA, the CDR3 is TGTGCCAGCAGCCAAAAGAGGGGGCGAGAGACCCAGTACTTC. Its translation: CASSQKRGRETQYF.

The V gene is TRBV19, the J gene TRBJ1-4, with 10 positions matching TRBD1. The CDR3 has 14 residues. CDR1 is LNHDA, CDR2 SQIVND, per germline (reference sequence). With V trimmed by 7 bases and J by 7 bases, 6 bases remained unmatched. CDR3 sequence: CASKQRDRGEKLFF. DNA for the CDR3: TGTGCCAGTAAACAACGGGACAGGGGTGAAAAACTGTTTTTT.

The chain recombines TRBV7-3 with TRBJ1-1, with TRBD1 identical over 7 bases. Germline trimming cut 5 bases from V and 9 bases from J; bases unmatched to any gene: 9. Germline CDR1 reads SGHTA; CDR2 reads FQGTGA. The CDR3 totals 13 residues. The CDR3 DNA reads TGTGCCAGCAGCGCCCAACCGGGACAGCAAGCTTTCTTT. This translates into CASSAQPGQQAFF.

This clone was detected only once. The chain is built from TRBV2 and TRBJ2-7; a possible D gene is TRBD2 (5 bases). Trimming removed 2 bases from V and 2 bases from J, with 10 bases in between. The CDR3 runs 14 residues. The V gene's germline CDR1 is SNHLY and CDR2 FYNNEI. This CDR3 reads CASSEKDFTYEQYF. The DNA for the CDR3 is TGTGCCAGCAGTGAAAAGGACTTCACCTACGAGCAGTACTTC.

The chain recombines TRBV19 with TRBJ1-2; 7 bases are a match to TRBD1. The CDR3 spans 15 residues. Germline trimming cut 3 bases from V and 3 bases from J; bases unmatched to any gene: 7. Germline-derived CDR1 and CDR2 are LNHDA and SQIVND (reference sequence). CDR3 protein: CASSMGDSFHYGYTF. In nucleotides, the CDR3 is TGTGCCAGTAGTATGGGGGACAGCTTTCACTATGGCTACACCTTC.

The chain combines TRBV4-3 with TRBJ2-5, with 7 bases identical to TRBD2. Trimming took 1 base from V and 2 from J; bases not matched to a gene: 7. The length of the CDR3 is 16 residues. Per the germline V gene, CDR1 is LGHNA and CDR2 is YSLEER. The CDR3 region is CASSQGGLEGQETQYF. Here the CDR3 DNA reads TGCGCCAGCAGCCAAGGAGGACTAGAGGGGCAAGAGACCCAGTACTTC.

The CDR3 spells CASSYSIGDNEQFF. The CDR3 DNA reads TGTGCCAGCAGTTACTCGATAGGGGACAATGAGCAGTTCTTC. This chain joins TRBV6-6 and TRBJ2-1; maybe TRBD1 (5 bases). V lost 0 bases and J lost 5, with 8 bases in between. CDR1 and CDR2 from the germline V gene are MNHNY and SVGAGI (reference sequence). This CDR3 comprises 14 residues.

CDR3 DNA: TGTGCCAGCCCCGAACAATTGAACACTGAAGCTTTCTTT. Its translation: CASPEQLNTEAFF. The chain recombines TRBV28 with TRBJ1-1; D unresolved. The CDR3 loop spans 13 amino acids. From germline, CDR1 is MDHEN and CDR2 SYDVKM. The ends were cut back, 8 bases at V and 0 bases at J, with 10 bases in the middle.

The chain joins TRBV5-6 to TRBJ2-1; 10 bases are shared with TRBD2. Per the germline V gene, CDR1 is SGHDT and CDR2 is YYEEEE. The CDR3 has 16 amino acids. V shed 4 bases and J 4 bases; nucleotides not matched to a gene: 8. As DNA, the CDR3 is TGTGCCAGCAGCGGATTTAGCGGGAGGACTTACAATGAGCAGTTCTTC. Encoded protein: CASSGFSGRTYNEQFF.

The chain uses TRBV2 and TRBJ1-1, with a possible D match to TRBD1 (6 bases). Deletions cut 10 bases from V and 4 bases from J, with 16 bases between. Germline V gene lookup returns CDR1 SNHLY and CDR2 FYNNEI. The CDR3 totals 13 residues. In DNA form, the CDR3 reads TGTGCCAACCAGGACAGCCGGGGCACTGAAGCTTTCTTT. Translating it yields CANQDSRGTEAFF.

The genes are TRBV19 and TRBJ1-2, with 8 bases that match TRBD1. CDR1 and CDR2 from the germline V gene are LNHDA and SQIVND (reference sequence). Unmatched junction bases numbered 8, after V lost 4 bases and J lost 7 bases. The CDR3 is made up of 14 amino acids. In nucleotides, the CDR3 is TGTGCCAGTAGTACCGGACAGGGAATCGGTGGCTACACCTTC. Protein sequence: CASSTGQGIGGYTF.

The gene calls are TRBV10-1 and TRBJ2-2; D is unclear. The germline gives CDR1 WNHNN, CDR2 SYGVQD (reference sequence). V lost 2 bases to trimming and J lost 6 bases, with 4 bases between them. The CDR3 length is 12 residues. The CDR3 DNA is TGCGCCAGCAGTGAGCAGGCCGGGGAGCTGTTTTTT. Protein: CASSEQAGELFF.

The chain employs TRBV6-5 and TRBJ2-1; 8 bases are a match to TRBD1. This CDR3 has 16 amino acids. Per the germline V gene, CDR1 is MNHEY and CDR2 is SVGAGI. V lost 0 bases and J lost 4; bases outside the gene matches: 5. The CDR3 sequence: CASSYSTGQVYNEQFF. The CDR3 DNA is TGTGCCAGCAGTTACTCTACGGGACAGGTGTACAATGAGCAGTTCTTC.

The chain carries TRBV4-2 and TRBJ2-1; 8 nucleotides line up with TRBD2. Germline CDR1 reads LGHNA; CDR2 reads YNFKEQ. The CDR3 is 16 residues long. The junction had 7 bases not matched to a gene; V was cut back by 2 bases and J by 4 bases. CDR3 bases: TGTGCCAGCAGCCAAATCGCTAGCGGGCTGTACAATGAGCAGTTCTTC. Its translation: CASSQIASGLYNEQFF.

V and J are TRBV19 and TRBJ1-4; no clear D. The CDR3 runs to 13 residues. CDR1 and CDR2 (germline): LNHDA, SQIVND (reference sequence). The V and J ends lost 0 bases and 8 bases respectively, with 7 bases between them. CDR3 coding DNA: TGTGCCAGTAGTATAGACATCGGGGAAAAACTGTTTTTT. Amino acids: CASSIDIGEKLFF.

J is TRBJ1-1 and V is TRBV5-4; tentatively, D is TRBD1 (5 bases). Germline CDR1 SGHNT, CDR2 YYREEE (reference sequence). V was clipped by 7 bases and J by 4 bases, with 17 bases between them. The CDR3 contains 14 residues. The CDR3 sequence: CASGGIDTITEAFF. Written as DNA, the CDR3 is TGTGCCAGCGGGGGGATAGATACCATCACTGAAGCTTTCTTT.

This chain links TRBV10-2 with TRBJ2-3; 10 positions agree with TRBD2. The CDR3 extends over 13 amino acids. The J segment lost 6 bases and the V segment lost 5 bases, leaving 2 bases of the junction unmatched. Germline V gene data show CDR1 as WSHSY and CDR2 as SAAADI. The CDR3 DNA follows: TGCGCCAGCAGTCTAGCGGGAGTCGATACGCAGTATTTT. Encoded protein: CASSLAGVDTQYF.

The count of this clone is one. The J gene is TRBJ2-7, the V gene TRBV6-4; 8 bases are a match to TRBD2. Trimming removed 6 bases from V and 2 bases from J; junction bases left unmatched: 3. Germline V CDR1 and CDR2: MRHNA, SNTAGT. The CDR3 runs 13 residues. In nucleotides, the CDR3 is TGTGCCAGCAGACCGGGACTAGCCTACGAGCAGTACTTC. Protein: CASRPGLAYEQYF.